The present entry profiles one T cell receptor beta chain with its context. The data stem from a study of blood T cell repertoires in COVID-19. Study at large: Samples of COVID-19 (acute and convalescent) were obtained from the United States, Italy and Spain.

Germline V gene data show CDR1 as SEHNR and CDR2 as FQNEAQ (reference sequence). V shed 4 bases and J 2 bases; nucleotides not matched to a gene: 7. CDR3 length: 16 amino acids. Original processing methods: By means of reference gene primer amplification, nucleated cell counts were estimated. Repertoires were generated with immunoSEQ multiplex PCR, while TCRdb's copy carries only in-frame clones and drops some. V and J calls and clone size are those listed in that table; D and trimming were worked out from the DNA. The sample consists of 250,000 to 300,000 clones, approximately 83% of them appearing once. Clinical history as reported by participants underpinned cohort assignment. Recovered status in Cohort 3 required two negative PCRs, clearance, or symptom resolution.

The chain has TRBV7-9 and TRBJ2-3; 9 nucleotides match TRBD2. Sequenced sample: PBMCs or T cells enriched from blood (not recorded which). The TCR was taken from a woman aged 50 to 60 who had recovered from COVID-19. CDR3 sequence: CASSSRLAVITDTQYF. The CDR3 DNA reads as TGTGCCAGCAGCTCCAGACTAGCGGTTATCACAGATACGCAGTATTTT.